One sample yielded the 7 T cell receptor beta chains listed below, sequenced in a study of blood T cell repertoires in COVID-19. The assay was immunoSEQ multiplex PCR, and TCRdb's table has in-frame clones only and misses some. Of 120,000 or so clones listed, about 80% are singletons. The sequencing sample was made of peripheral blood. These receptors came from a man in his 60s with active or convalescent COVID-19.

This rearrangement joins TRBV9 to TRBJ2-1; 9 bases match TRBD2. Germline CDR1 reads SGDLS; CDR2 reads YYNGEE. The CDR3 totals 16 residues. J gave up 5 bases and V 2 bases, and 8 bases lay outside the gene matches. Here the CDR3 DNA reads TGTGCCAGCAGCGTCACCGGGACTAGCAGGAACAATGAGCAGTTCTTC. Residues: CASSVTGTSRNNEQFF.

CDR3 residues: CASSEGGSRRYGYTF. In DNA, the CDR3 is TGTGCCAGCAGTGAAGGAGGTTCCCGAAGGTATGGCTACACCTTC. J is TRBJ1-2 and V is TRBV6-1; D unclear. CDR3 length: 15 residues. Trimming removed 1 base at V and 5 bases at J, with 14 bases between. Per germline, CDR1 MNHNS and CDR2 SASEGT.

This clone was counted only a few times. CDR3 coding DNA: TGTGCCTGGAGTCCGGGGACATTCTACGAGCAGTACTTC. This codes for CAWSPGTFYEQYF. The chain has TRBV30 and TRBJ2-7; tentatively, D is TRBD1 (6 bases). Germline loops: CDR1 GTSNPN, CDR2 SVGIG (reference sequence). There are 13 residues in the CDR3. V was shortened by 2 bases and J by 3 bases, with 11 bases between the two germline ends.

The chain joins TRBV19 to TRBJ2-7; possibly TRBD1 for D (6 bases). Per germline, CDR1 LNHDA and CDR2 SQIVND (reference sequence). The CDR3 is 15 residues long. The V gene lost 5 bases and the J gene lost 2 bases, with 16 bases spanning the gap. The CDR3, as DNA: TGTGCCAGTAGTGGGGGACAACTTTCCCCCTACGAGCAGTACTTC. Amino acids: CASSGGQLSPYEQYF. Full variable domain (rest looked up from reference TRBV19 and TRBJ2-7): DGGITQSPKYLFRKEGQNVTLSCEQNLNHDAMYWYRQDPGQGLRLIYYSQIVNDFQKGDIAEGYSVSREKKESFPLTVTSAQKNPTAFYLCASSGGQLSPYEQYFGPGTRLTVT.

J is TRBJ2-7 and V is TRBV11-2, with 9 bases lining up with TRBD2. There are 15 residues in the CDR3. Germline values: CDR1 SGHAT, CDR2 FQNNGV. Trimming at V came to 2 bases and at J to 7 bases, leaving 9 bases not matched to a gene. This CDR3 is CASSLWRRLAEEQYF. CDR3 coding DNA: TGTGCCAGCAGCTTATGGAGGAGACTAGCGGAAGAGCAGTACTTC.

The CDR3 region has the DNA TGCGCCAGCAGCCCCATTCAGGGGAGAACTGAAGCTTTCTTT. It yields the protein CASSPIQGRTEAFF. V and J are TRBV5-1 and TRBJ1-1, with D possibly being TRBD1 (6 bases). V was clipped by 4 bases and J by 5 bases, with 15 bases between them. The CDR3 sequence is 14 residues long. Germline V gene data show CDR1 as SGHRS and CDR2 as YFSETQ.

This chain connects TRBV4-2 to TRBJ2-7; tentatively, D is TRBD2 (5 bases). This CDR3 is 14 amino acids long. Trimming removed 0 bases at V and 2 bases at J, with 8 bases between. Per the germline V gene, CDR1 is LGHNA and CDR2 is YNFKEQ. The CDR3 DNA reads as TGTGCCAGCAGCCAAGAGAGGCGGGCCTACGAGCAGTACTTC. Its protein product is CASSQERRAYEQYF.